The present T cell receptor (beta chain) was sequenced within a study of shared clonotypes between healthy human individuals. The V end was cut by 0 bases, the J end by 3 bases, with 8 bases between. CDR1 is SGHDT and CDR2 is YYEEEE in the germline V gene. This CDR3 contains 14 residues. Naive CD8 isolation took CD45RO-negative cells positively selected for CCR7 and excluded terminally differentiated effector memory CD45RA+ cells. The repertoire was sequenced with immunoSEQ multiplex PCR; TCRdb's copy has only in-frame clones and lacks some. The table records over 2,000,000 clones, roughly 95% of them present only once.

The chain employs TRBV5-6 and TRBJ2-3, with D maybe TRBD2 (6 bases). This receptor was obtained from a man aged 18 to 29 in good health. Some clones in this sample may be carry-over from other donors' samples. The sequenced sample consisted of naive CD8+ T cells from PBMCs. Here the CDR3 DNA reads TGTGCCAGCAGCTTGGTGGGGAGGACAGATACGCAGTATTTT. Its protein is CASSLVGRTDTQYF. The full variable domain, in which reference TRBV5-6 and TRBJ2-3 provide the parts outside the CDR3, is DAGVTQSPTHLIKTRGQQVTLRCSPKSGHDTVSWYQQALGQGPQFIFQYYEEEERQRGNFPDRFSGHQFPNYSSELNVNALLLGDSALYLCASSLVGRTDTQYFGPGTRLTVL.